The rows below give T cell receptor beta chains drawn from one sample of a study of graft-versus-host responses after intestinal transplantation. The method was immunoSEQ multiplex PCR; TCRdb's version includes in-frame clones alone and lacks a portion of them. The table lists around 5,200 clones, roughly three quarters of them singletons. Sequences were derived from ileum tissue, sampled around 310 days after intestinal transplant. The source is a human patient who received an intestinal transplant, so some T cells may come from the graft donor. Both conserved end residues are part of each CDR3. A D gene is named only where the DNA matches it firmly. Clone size is stated in some rows and not others, as once, few, many or a class when expanded.

j_call d_call clone_size v_call cdr3_nt cdr3_aa
TRBJ2-7 NA NA TRBV28 TGTGCCTCCCGCGGGACAGAGTCCTACGAGCAGTACTTC CASRGTESYEQYF
TRBJ1-3 NA few TRBV9 TGTGCCAGCAGCGTGGAGAATCAAAACACCATATATTTT CASSVENQNTIYF
TRBJ2-7 TRBD2 once TRBV6-5 TGTGCCAGCACTAATAGCGGGACCCCCGAGCAGTACTTC CASTNSGTPEQYF
TRBJ2-3 TRBD2 NA TRBV6-4 TGTGCCAGCAGTCCTAGCGGGAGGGCCGAAGATACGCAGTATTTT CASSPSGRAEDTQYF
TRBJ2-7 TRBD2 NA TRBV6-9 TGTGCCAGCAGCGATTCCGGGACTAGCTCTACTACTACCGAGCAGTACTTC CASSDSGTSSTTTEQYF
TRBJ2-5 TRBD2 NA TRBV7-6 TGTGCCAGCAGCTTAGGCGGGAGGGCGTTGCAGACCCAGTACTTC CASSLGGRALQTQYF
TRBJ2-7 TRBD2 NA TRBV6-9 TGTGCCAGCAGTTATGGGACTAGCGGGAGGTCCTACGAGCAGTACTTC CASSYGTSGRSYEQYF
TRBJ2-1 TRBD2 NA TRBV11-3 TGTGCCAGCAGCCAGACGCGCCGGGACTACCCTCTCAATGAGCAGTTCTTC CASSQTRRDYPLNEQFF
TRBJ1-2 NA few TRBV5-6 TGTGCCAGCTCGGAAGATGGGGGCTCCTATGGCTACACCTTC CASSEDGGSYGYTF
TRBJ2-5 NA NA TRBV5-6 TGTGCCAGCAGCTTGGGGGGGGCTCAAGAGACCCAGTACTTC CASSLGGAQETQYF
TRBJ1-2 NA NA TRBV30 TGTGCCTTCAGTGGCGGGGGATATGGCTACACCTTC CAFSGGGYGYTF